This TCR beta chain is drawn from a study of T cell responses to AZD1222 COVID-19 vaccine. About the study: Second doses that came at about 4 or about 12 weeks were put together. Study conclusions and caveats: White British ancestry dominated among donors, who included more females, and clonal diversity was possibly underestimated. Reports indicate that nearly half of spike-specific TCRs are directed at unmutated variant regions.

The assay was immunoSEQ multiplex PCR, and TCRdb's table has in-frame clones only and misses some. The top ten hold 5% to 5.5% of the sample, which has roughly 100,000 clones, roughly nine tenths seen once. With regard to this clone: Antigen: not known.

Trimming took 0 bases from V and 0 from J, leaving 9 bases between them. The CDR3 contains 16 residues. Germline CDR1 reads LGHNA; CDR2 reads YNFKEQ. The chain carries TRBV4-2 and TRBJ1-5; D unresolved. Source: peripheral blood, taken on day 0 of AZD1222 vaccination. The receptor was isolated from an adult in good health. CDR3 nucleotides: TGTGCCAGCAGCCAAGACGGCGGGAGTAGCAATCAGCCCCAGCATTTT. As protein: CASSQDGGSSNQPQHF.